This T cell receptor beta chain was recovered during a study of blood T cell repertoires in COVID-19. Study summary: Sites across the United States, Italy and Spain contributed samples from acute and convalescent COVID-19. PBMCs, B-cell-depleted T cells, or T cells provided the cDNA or gDNA that made up the material.

This table comes from immunoSEQ multiplex PCR, and its TCRdb copy is limited to in-frame clones, with some not included. The data show about 240,000 clones, about 80% seen once. The source material was peripheral blood. The receptor was isolated from a woman aged 80 or over with acute or convalescent COVID-19.

CDR3 nucleotide sequence: TGTGCCAGCAGCTTCAACCGACTCGTTGCGGGCACTGAAGCTTTCTTT. It codes for CASSFNRLVAGTEAFF. The chain joins TRBV5-4 to TRBJ1-1; D call uncertain. The CDR3 length is 16 residues. V was clipped by 2 bases and J by 4 bases, with 18 bases between them. From germline, CDR1 is SGHNT and CDR2 YYREEE (reference sequence).